This T cell receptor (beta chain) was sequenced in a study of cytomegalovirus exposure and HLA in healthy donors. Study-wide context: Most genotyped donors, 75% to 85% of fewer than 400, had Caucasian-associated genetic ancestry. Study-wide results and limits: Later genetic work tied a missense DCLRE1C variant to beta-chain V and J trimming. Later on, an analysis showed TCR association rates differing by HLA locus, with DRB1 the most and HLA-C the fewest. Because they were indistinguishable, some V segments, including TRBV6-2 and TRBV6-3, were excluded.

On this clone: Its specificity is not known.

PCR used 60 Vbeta primers and 13 Jbeta primers. The table came from immunoSEQ multiplex PCR; TCRdb's copy has only in-frame clones and leaves some out. The repertoire holds roughly 100,000 clones, with 60% to 85% as singletons. CDR3 length: 14 amino acids. CDR1 is ENHRY and CDR2 is SYGVKD in the germline V gene. V was pared by 6 bases and J by 4 bases, with 7 bases of the junction left unmatched. Sequencing was carried out using PBMCs. The clonotype comes from a woman aged 40 to 50 in good health and CMV-seronegative. V gene TRBV10-3 combines with J gene TRBJ1-1, with 8 bases matching TRBD1. In nucleotides, the CDR3 is TGTGCCATCAGCGACCTAACAGGGGGCACTGAAGCTTTCTTT. Amino acids: CAISDLTGGTEAFF.